These 10 T cell receptor beta chains originate from one sample sequenced in a study of blood T cell repertoires in COVID-19. Method: immunoSEQ multiplex PCR; TCRdb's copy keeps in-frame clones and lacks some. Altogether 110,000 or so clones are present, approximately 80% being singletons, with the ten largest covering 7.5% to 10%. Input material: peripheral blood. These receptors were obtained from a woman aged 70 to 79 with acute or convalescent COVID-19.

J is TRBJ2-3 and V is TRBV4-1; D not certain. Germline V gene sequence: CDR1 MGHRA, CDR2 YSYEKL. There are 18 residues in the CDR3. Deletions cut 1 base from V and 0 bases from J, with 17 bases between. CDR3 in amino acids: CASSQVRPSAASTDTQYF. CDR3 coding DNA: TGCGCCAGCAGCCAAGTAAGGCCCAGCGCGGCGAGCACAGATACGCAGTATTTT.

V and J are TRBV28 and TRBJ2-7; 10 bases fit TRBD1. CDR1 and CDR2 from the germline V gene are MDHEN and SYDVKM. The ends lost 5 bases at V and 7 bases at J; junction bases unmatched: 11. The CDR3 is made up of 15 amino acids. CDR3 in amino acids: CASSLPGQGRREQYF. CDR3 bases: TGTGCCAGCAGTCTCCCGGGACAGGGGAGGCGAGAGCAGTACTTC.

V gene TRBV20-1 combines with J gene TRBJ1-4; possibly TRBD1 for D (6 bases). Looked up from germline, CDR1 is DFQATT and CDR2 is SNEGSKA (reference sequence). The V end lost 3 bases, the J end lost 8 bases, and 13 bases lay between the germline ends. The CDR3 loop spans 13 amino acids. The CDR3 nucleotides read TGCAGTGCTAGTGGGCAGGGGCAAGAAAAACTGTTTTTT. Its translation is CSASGQGQEKLFF.

The chain carries TRBV7-9 and TRBJ2-3; the match to TRBD2 covers 7 bases. The germline gives CDR1 SEHNR, CDR2 FQNEAQ (reference sequence). The CDR3 totals 13 residues. With 8 bases clipped from V and 4 bases from J, the junction kept 6 bases outside the gene matches. In DNA form, the CDR3 reads TGTGCCAGCGGGGGGGGGTCGGCAGATACGCAGTATTTT. Protein: CASGGGSADTQYF.

V usage is TRBV6-5 and J usage is TRBJ2-7, with 10 bases fitting TRBD2. V shed 9 bases, J shed 6 bases, and the junction held 11 bases outside the gene matches. There are 14 residues in the CDR3. CDR1 is MNHEY, CDR2 SVGAGI, per germline. The CDR3: CASQFGSGGLEQYF. CDR3 DNA: TGTGCCAGTCAGTTTGGTAGCGGGGGGCTCGAGCAGTACTTC.

V and J are TRBV3-1 (or the pseudogene TRBV3-2) and TRBJ2-6; 10 nucleotides match TRBD2. Per germline, CDR1 LGHDT and CDR2 YNNKEL (reference sequence). The CDR3 covers 22 residues. V shed 0 bases and J 0 bases; nucleotides not matched to a gene: 14. In DNA form, the CDR3 reads TGTGCCAGCAGCCAAGATAGGGGTTGGCTAGCGGGGGAAAGCTCTGGGGCCAACGTCCTGACTTTC. Amino acid sequence: CASSQDRGWLAGESSGANVLTF.

The CDR3 region is CASSPGWGDDYGYTF. CDR3 sequence (DNA): TGTGCCAGCAGTCCCGGGTGGGGGGATGACTATGGCTACACCTTC. This chain links TRBV28 with TRBJ1-2, with a tentative D call TRBD1 (5 bases). CDR3 length equals 15 residues. The germline CDR1 and CDR2 sequences are MDHEN and SYDVKM. The germline V and J ends were trimmed by 5 bases and 3 bases, with 16 bases remaining between them.

The rearrangement links TRBV9 to TRBJ2-1, with 9 positions matching TRBD2. The CDR3 runs to 17 residues. CDR1 SGDLS and CDR2 YYNGEE come from the germline V gene. Trimming cost V 0 bases and J 4 bases; bases outside gene matches: 8. In DNA, the CDR3 is TGTGCCAGCAGCGTAGATGGCGGACTAGCGACTTACAATGAGCAGTTCTTC. This gives the protein CASSVDGGLATYNEQFF. The full variable domain, with the rest looked up from reference TRBV9 and TRBJ2-1, is DSGVTQTPKHLITATGQRVTLRCSPRSGDLSVYWYQQSLDQGLQFLIQYYNGEERAKGNILERFSAQQFPDLHSELNLSSLELGDSALYFCASSVDGGLATYNEQFFGPGTRLTVL.

The chain is built from TRBV10-3 and TRBJ2-5; TRBD2 matches 11 bases. V shed 7 bases and J 1 base; nucleotides not matched to a gene: 8. The CDR3 length is 16 residues. Germline CDR1 ENHRY, CDR2 SYGVKD. The CDR3 spells CAITPSSGGRQETQYF. For the CDR3, the DNA is TGTGCCATCACCCCGTCTAGCGGGGGGCGCCAAGAGACCCAGTACTTC.

The V and J genes are TRBV5-8 and TRBJ2-5; 8 bases fit TRBD2. V shed 5 bases, J shed 2 bases, and the junction held 20 bases outside the gene matches. CDR3 length: 19 residues. Germline V CDR1 and CDR2: SGHTS, YDEGEE. The CDR3 DNA reads TGTGCCAGCAGGGATCGGGAGGGAGGTGACCGCCGTCCGCAAGAGACCCAGTACTTC. Translating gives CASRDREGGDRRPQETQYF. Looking up the rest from reference TRBV5-8 and TRBJ2-5 gives the full variable domain: EAGVTQSPTHLIKTRGQQATLRCSPISGHTSVYWYQQALGLGLQFLLWYDEGEERNRGNFPPRFSGRQFPNYSSELNVNALELEDSALYLCASRDREGGDRRPQETQYFGPGTRLLVL.